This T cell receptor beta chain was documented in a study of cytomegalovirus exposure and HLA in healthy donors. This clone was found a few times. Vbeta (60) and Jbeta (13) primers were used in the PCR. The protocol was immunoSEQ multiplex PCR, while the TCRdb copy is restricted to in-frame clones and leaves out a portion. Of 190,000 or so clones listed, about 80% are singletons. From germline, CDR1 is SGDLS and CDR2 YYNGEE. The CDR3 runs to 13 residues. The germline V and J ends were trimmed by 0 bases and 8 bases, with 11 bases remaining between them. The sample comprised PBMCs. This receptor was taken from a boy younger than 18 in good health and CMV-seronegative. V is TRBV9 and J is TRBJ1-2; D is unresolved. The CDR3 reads CASSVAPGNGYTF. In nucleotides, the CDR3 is TGTGCCAGCAGCGTAGCTCCGGGGAACGGCTACACCTTC.